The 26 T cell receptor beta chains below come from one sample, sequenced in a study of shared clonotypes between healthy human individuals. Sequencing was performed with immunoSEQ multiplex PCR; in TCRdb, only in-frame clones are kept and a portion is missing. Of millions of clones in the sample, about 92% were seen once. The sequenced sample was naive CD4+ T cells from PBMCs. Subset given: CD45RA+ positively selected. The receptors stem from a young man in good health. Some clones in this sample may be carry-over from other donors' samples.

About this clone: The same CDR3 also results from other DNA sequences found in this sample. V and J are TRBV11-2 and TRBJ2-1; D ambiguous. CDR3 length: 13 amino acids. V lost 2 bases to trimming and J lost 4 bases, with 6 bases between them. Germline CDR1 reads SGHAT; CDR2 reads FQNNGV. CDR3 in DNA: TGTGCCAGCAGCTTAACTGGATACAATGAGCAGTTCTTC. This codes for CASSLTGYNEQFF.

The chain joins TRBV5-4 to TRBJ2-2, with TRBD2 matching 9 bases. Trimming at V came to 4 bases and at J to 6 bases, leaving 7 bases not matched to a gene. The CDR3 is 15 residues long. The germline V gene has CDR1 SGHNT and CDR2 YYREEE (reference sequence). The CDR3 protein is CASSISGSFSGELFF. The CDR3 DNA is TGTGCCAGCAGCATTAGCGGGAGCTTCTCCGGGGAGCTGTTTTTT.

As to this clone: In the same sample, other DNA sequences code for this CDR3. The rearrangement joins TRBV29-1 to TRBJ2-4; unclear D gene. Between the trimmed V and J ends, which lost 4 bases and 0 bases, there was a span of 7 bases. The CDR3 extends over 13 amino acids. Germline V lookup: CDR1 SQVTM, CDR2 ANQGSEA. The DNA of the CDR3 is TGCAGCGTTGGCCCCTTAGCCAAAAACATTCAGTACTTC. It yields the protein CSVGPLAKNIQYF.

The CDR3 loop reads CASSLGPYYGYTF. For the CDR3, the DNA is TGTGCCAGCAGTTTGGGACCGTACTATGGCTACACCTTC. The chain has TRBV28 and TRBJ1-2; possibly TRBD1 for D (5 bases). The length of the CDR3 is 13 residues. Per germline, CDR1 MDHEN and CDR2 SYDVKM. The V end was cut by 3 bases, the J end by 3 bases, with 8 bases between.

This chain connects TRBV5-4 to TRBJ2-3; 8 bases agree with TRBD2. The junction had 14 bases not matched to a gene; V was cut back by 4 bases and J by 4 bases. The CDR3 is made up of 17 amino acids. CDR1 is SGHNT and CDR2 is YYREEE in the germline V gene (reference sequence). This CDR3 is CASSLRSGRGFADTQYF. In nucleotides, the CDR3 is TGTGCCAGCAGCCTTCGCAGCGGGAGAGGGTTTGCAGATACGCAGTATTTT.

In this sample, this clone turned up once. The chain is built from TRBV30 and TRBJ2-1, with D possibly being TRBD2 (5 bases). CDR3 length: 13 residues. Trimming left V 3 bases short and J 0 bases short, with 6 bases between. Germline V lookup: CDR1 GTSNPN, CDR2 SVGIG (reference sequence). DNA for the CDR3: TGTGCCTGGAGAGCGGACTCCTACAATGAGCAGTTCTTC. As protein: CAWRADSYNEQFF.

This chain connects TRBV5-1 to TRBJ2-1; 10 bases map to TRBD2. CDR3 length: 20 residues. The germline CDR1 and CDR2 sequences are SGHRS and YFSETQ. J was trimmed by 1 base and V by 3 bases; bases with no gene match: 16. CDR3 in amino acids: CASSYPRKREGLGSYNEQFF. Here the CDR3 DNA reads TGCGCCAGCAGCTATCCACGAAAGCGGGAGGGCCTAGGGTCCTACAATGAGCAGTTCTTC.

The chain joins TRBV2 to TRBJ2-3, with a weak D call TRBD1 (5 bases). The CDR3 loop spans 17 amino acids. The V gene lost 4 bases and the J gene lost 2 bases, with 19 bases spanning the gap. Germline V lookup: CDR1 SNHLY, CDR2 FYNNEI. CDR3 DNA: TGTGCCAGCAGTGGGCAGGGATGGGGCCCACACACAGATACGCAGTATTTT. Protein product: CASSGQGWGPHTDTQYF.

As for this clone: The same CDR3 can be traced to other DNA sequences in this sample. The CDR3 DNA reads TGCGCCAGCAGCTTGGACCCAGGGGGCTCCTACGAGCAGTACTTC. Amino acid sequence: CASSLDPGGSYEQYF. This chain joins TRBV5-1 and TRBJ2-7, with 7 positions matching TRBD1. The CDR3 extends over 15 amino acids. Losses at the gene ends were 0 bases for V and 0 bases for J; bases not matched to a gene: 3. Germline CDR1 and CDR2: SGHRS and YFSETQ.

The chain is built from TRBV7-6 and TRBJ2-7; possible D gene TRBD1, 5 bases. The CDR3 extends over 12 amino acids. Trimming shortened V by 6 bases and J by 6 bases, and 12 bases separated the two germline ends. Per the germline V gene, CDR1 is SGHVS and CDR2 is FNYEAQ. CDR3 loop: CASSLKGFEQYF. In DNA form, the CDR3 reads TGTGCCAGCAGTTTGAAGGGGTTCGAGCAGTACTTC.

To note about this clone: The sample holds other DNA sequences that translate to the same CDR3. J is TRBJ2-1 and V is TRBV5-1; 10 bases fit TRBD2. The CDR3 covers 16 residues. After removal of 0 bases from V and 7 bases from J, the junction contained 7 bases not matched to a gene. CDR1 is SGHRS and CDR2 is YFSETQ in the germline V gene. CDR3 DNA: TGCGCCAGCAGCTTGGGCCTAGCGGGAGTGGGGAATGAGCAGTTCTTC. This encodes CASSLGLAGVGNEQFF. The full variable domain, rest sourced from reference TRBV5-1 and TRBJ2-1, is KAGVTQTPRYLIKTRGQQVTLSCSPISGHRSVSWYQQTPGQGLQFLFEYFSETQRNKGNFPGRFSGRQFSNSRSEMNVSTLELGDSALYLCASSLGLAGVGNEQFFGPGTRLTVL.

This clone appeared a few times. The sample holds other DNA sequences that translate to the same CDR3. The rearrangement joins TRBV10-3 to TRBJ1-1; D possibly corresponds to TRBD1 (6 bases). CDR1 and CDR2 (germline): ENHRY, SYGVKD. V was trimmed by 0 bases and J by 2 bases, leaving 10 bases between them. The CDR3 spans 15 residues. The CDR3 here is CAISESGQLNTEAFF. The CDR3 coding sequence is TGTGCCATCAGTGAGTCGGGACAACTAAACACTGAAGCTTTCTTT.

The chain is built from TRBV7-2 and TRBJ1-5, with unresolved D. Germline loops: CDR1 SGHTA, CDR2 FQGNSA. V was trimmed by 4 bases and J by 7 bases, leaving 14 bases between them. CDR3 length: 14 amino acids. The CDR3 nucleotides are TGTGCCAGCAGCTCGACCCACGGGGAGCAGCCCCAGCATTTT. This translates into CASSSTHGEQPQHF.

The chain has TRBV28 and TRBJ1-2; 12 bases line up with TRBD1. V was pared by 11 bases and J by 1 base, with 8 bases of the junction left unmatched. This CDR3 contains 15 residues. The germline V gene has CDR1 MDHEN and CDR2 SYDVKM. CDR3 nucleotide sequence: TGTGCCTGTGGGACAGGGGGCGAGGGTAACTATGGCTACACCTTC. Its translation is CACGTGGEGNYGYTF.

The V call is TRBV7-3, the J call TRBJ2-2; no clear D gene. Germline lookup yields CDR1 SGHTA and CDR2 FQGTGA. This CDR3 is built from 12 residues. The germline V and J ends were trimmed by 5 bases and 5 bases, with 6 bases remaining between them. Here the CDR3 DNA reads TGTGCCAGCAGCGACATGACCGGGGAGCTGTTTTTT. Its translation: CASSDMTGELFF.

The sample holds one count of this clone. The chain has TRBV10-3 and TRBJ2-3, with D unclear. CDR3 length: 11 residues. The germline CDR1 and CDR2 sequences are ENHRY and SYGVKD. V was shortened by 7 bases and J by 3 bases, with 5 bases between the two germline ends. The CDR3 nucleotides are TGTGCCATCATGGGTACAGATACGCAGTATTTT. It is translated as CAIMGTDTQYF.

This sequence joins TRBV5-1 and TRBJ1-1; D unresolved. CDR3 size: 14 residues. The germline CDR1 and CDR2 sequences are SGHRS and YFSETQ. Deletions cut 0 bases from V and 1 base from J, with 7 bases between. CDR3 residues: CASSLGHSNTEAFF. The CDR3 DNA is TGCGCCAGCAGCTTGGGACACTCGAACACTGAAGCTTTCTTT. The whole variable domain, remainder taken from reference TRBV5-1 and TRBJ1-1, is KAGVTQTPRYLIKTRGQQVTLSCSPISGHRSVSWYQQTPGQGLQFLFEYFSETQRNKGNFPGRFSGRQFSNSRSEMNVSTLELGDSALYLCASSLGHSNTEAFFGQGTRLTVV.

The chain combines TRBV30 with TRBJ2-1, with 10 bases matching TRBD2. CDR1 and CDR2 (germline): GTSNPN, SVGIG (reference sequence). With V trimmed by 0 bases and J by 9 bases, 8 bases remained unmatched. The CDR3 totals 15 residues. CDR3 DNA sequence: TGTGCCTGGAGTGTAGCTAGCGGGAGTTATAGTGAGCAGTTCTTC. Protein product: CAWSVASGSYSEQFF.

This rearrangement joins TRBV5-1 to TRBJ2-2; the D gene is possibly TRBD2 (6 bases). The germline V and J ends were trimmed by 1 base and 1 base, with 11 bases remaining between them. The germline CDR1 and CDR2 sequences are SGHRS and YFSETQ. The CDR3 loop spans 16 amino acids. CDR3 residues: CASSLQAGMNTGELFF. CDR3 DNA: TGCGCCAGCAGCTTGCAGGCGGGAATGAACACCGGGGAGCTGTTTTTT.

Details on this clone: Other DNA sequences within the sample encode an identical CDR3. CDR3 sequence (DNA): TGTGCCTGGAGTGTGCGATCGACCGATACGCAGTATTTT. It yields the protein CAWSVRSTDTQYF. The chain carries TRBV30 and TRBJ2-3; D unresolved. The CDR3 spans 13 residues. V lost 0 bases to trimming and J lost 6 bases, with 10 bases between them. The germline V gene has CDR1 GTSNPN and CDR2 SVGIG (reference sequence).

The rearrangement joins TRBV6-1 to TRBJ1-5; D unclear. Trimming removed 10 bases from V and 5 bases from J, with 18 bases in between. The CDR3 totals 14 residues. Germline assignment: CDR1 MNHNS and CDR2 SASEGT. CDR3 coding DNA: TGTGCCATCAGCCCCTCGGGATTCTATCAGCCCCAGCATTTT. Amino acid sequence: CAISPSGFYQPQHF.

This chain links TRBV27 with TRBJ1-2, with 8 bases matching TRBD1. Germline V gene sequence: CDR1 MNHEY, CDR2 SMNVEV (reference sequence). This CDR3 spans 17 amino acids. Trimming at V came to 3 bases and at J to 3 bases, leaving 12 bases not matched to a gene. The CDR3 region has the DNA TGTGCCAGCAGTTTTAGCGCATTTGGGGGACAGGACTATGGCTACACCTTC. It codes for CASSFSAFGGQDYGYTF.

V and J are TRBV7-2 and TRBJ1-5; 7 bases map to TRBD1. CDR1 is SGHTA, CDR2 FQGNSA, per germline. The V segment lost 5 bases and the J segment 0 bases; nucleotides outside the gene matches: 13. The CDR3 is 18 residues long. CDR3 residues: CASSPGGTASYSNQPQHF. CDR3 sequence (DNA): TGTGCCAGCAGCCCGGGCGGGACAGCGTCCTATAGCAATCAGCCCCAGCATTTT.

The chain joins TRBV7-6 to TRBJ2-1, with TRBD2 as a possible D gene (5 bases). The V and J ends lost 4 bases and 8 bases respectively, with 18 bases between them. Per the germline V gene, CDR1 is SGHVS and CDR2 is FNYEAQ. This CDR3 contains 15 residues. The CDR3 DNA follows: TGTGCCAGCAGCTCGCCCTACATCGGGAACTATGAGCAGTTCTTC. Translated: CASSSPYIGNYEQFF. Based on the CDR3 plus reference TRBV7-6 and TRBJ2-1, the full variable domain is GAGVSQSPRYKVTKRGQDVALRCDPISGHVSLYWYRQALGQGPEFLTYFNYEAQQDKSGLPNDRFSAERPEGSISTLTIQRTEQRDSAMYRCASSSPYIGNYEQFFGPGTRLTVL.

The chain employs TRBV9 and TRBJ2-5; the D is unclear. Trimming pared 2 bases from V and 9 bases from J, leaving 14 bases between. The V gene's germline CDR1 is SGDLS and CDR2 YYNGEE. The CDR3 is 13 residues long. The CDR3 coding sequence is TGTGCCAGCAGCGTGGAGTTGGAGTCGGCCCAGTACTTC. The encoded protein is CASSVELESAQYF. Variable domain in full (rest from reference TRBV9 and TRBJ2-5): DSGVTQTPKHLITATGQRVTLRCSPRSGDLSVYWYQQSLDQGLQFLIQYYNGEERAKGNILERFSAQQFPDLHSELNLSSLELGDSALYFCASSVELESAQYFGPGTRLLVL.

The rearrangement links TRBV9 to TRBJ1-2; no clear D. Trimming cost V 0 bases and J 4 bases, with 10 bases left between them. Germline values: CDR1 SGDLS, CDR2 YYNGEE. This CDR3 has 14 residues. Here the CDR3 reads CASSVVGSPYGYTF. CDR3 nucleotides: TGTGCCAGCAGCGTAGTGGGGTCCCCCTATGGCTACACCTTC.